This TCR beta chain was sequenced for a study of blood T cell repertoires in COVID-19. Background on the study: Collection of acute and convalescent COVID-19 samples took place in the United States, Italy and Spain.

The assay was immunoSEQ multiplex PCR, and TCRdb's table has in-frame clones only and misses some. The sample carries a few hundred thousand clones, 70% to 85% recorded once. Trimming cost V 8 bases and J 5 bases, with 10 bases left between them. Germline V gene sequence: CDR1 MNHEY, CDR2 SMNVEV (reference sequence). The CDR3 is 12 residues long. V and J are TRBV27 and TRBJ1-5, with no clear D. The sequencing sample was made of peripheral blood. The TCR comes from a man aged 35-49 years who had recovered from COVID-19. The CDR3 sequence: CASEGIHQPQHF. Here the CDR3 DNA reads TGTGCCAGCGAGGGTATCCATCAGCCCCAGCATTTT.